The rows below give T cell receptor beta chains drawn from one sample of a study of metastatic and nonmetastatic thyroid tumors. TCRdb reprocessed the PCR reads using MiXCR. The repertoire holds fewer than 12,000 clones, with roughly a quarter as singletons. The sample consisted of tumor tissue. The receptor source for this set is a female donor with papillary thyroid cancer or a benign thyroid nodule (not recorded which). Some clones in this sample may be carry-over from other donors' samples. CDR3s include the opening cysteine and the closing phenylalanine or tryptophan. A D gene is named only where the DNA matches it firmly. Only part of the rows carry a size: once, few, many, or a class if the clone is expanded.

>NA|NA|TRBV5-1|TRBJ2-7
CASSPRGAWEQYF
TGCGCCAGCAGCCCTCGGGGGGCGTGGGAGCAGTACTTC
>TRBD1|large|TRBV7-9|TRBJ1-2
CASSLLGQIYGYTF
TGTGCCAGCAGCTTATTGGGACAGATCTATGGCTACACCTTC
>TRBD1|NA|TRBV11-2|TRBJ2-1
CASTRGTGKIGNEQFF
TGTGCCAGCACCCGCGGGACAGGGAAAATAGGCAATGAGCAGTTCTTC
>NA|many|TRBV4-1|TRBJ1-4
CASKDTATNEKLFF
TGCGCCAGCAAGGACACCGCAACTAATGAAAAACTGTTTTTT
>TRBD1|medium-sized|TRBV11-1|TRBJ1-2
CASSLQGTVSYTF
TGTGCCAGCAGCTTACAGGGGACAGTCAGCTACACCTTC
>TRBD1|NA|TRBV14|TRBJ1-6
CASSLSGGGSPLHF
TGTGCCAGCAGCCTCTCAGGGGGAGGTTCACCCCTCCACTTT
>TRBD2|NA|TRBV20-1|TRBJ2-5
CSAEVIAGGAQETQYF
TGCAGTGCAGAGGTTATAGCGGGAGGGGCTCAAGAGACCCAGTACTTC
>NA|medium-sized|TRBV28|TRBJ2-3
CASSPNTHGRTDTQYF
TGTGCCAGCAGTCCTAATACACATGGACGCACAGATACGCAGTATTTT
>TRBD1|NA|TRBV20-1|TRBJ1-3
CSARGTGSGNTIYF
TGCAGTGCTAGAGGGACAGGGTCTGGAAACACCATATATTTT
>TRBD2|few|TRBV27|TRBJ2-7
CASSFGTSGYEQYF
TGTGCCAGCAGTTTCGGGACTAGCGGCTACGAGCAGTACTTC
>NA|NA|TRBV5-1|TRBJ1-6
CASSLGSSYNSPLHF
TGCGCCAGCAGCTTGGGGTCGTCCTATAATTCACCCCTCCACTTT
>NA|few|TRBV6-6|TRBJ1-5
CASSYSEEISNQPQHF
TGTGCCAGCAGTTACTCAGAGGAGATTAGCAATCAGCCCCAGCATTTT
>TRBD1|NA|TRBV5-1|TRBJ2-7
CASSPDRGRYEQYF
TGCGCCAGCAGCCCTGACAGGGGTCGCTACGAGCAGTACTTC
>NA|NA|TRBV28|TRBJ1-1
CATQHRDTEAFF
TGTGCCACTCAGCACAGGGACACTGAAGCTTTCTTT
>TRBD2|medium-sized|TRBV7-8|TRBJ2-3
CASTPRGLAGFSTDTQYF
TGTGCCAGCACCCCTAGGGGACTAGCGGGGTTTAGCACAGATACGCAGTATTTT
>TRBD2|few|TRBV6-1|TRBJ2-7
CASRPLAGGYEQYF
TGTGCCAGCAGGCCACTAGCGGGGGGCTACGAGCAGTACTTC
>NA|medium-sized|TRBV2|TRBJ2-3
CASSEIGTDTQYF
TGTGCCAGCAGTGAAATAGGCACAGATACGCAGTATTTT
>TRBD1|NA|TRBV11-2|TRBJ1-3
CASSFSRGPGNTIYF
TGTGCCAGCAGCTTTAGCAGGGGGCCTGGAAACACCATATATTTT
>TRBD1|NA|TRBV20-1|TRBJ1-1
CSASRAGGTNTEAFF
TGCAGTGCTAGTCGGGCAGGGGGCACGAACACTGAAGCTTTCTTT
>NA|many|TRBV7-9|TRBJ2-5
CASSSPGALGQETQYF
TGTGCCAGCAGCTCTCCCGGGGCGCTTGGGCAAGAGACCCAGTACTTC
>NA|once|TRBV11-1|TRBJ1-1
CASSVLQGKAFF
TGTGCCAGCAGCGTTCTTCAAGGAAAAGCTTTCTTT
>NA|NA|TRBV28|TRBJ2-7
CASSLFRAYEQYF
TGTGCCAGCAGTTTATTTCGGGCGTACGAGCAGTACTTC
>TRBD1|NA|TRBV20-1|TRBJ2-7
CSAWDREGEQYF
TGCAGTGCGTGGGACAGGGAGGGCGAGCAGTACTTC
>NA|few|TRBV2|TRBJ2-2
CASSGDVSGTGELFF
TGTGCCAGCAGTGGAGACGTTAGCGGCACCGGGGAGCTGTTTTTT
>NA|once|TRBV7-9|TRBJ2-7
CASSLAAGSNEQYF
TGTGCCAGCAGCTTAGCCGCAGGGTCTAACGAGCAGTACTTC
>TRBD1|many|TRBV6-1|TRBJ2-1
CASSTGTGEDNEQFF
TGTGCCAGCAGTACCGGGACAGGGGAAGACAATGAGCAGTTCTTC
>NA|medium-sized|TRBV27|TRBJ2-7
CASSLLYNSGGEQYF
TGTGCCAGCAGTCTACTATATAACTCAGGCGGCGAGCAGTACTTC
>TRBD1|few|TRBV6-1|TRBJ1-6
CASRAAGTDSPLHF
TGTGCCAGCAGGGCTGCAGGGACAGATTCACCCCTCCACTTT
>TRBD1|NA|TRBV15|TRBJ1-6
CATSREDRGLGTLHF
TGTGCCACCAGCAGAGAGGACAGGGGCCTTGGAACCCTCCACTTT
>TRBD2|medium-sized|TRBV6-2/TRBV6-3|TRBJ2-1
CASRTPGLGNYNEQFF
TGTGCCAGCAGAACCCCGGGACTAGGCAACTACAATGAGCAGTTCTTC
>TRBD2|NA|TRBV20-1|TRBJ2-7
CSANSLLAGPYEQYF
TGCAGTGCTAACTCTCTTCTAGCGGGACCCTACGAGCAGTACTTC
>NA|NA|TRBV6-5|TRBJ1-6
CASSFGRFSYNSPLHF
TGTGCCAGCAGTTTCGGACGGTTCTCCTATAATTCACCCCTCCACTTT
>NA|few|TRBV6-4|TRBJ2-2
CASSDSSANTGELFF
TGTGCCAGCAGTGACTCCTCCGCGAACACCGGGGAGCTGTTTTTT
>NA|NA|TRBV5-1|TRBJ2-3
CASTRETTDTQYF
TGCGCCAGCACCCGGGAGACCACAGATACGCAGTATTTT
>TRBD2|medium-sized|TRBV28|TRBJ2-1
CASSLFLGTSGDEQFF
TGTGCCAGCAGTTTATTCCTCGGGACTAGCGGCGATGAGCAGTTCTTC
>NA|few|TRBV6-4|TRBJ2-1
CASSDRVGSYNEQFF
TGTGCCAGCAGTGACAGAGTCGGCTCCTACAATGAGCAGTTCTTC
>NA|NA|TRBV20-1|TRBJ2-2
CSARIRGRETTGELFF
TGCAGTGCTAGAATAAGAGGGCGTGAGACCACCGGGGAGCTGTTTTTT
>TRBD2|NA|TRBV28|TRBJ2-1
CASSETSGSLGEQFF
TGTGCCAGCAGTGAGACTAGCGGGAGTTTGGGTGAGCAGTTCTTC
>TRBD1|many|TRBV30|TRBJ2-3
CAWERTGGVMDTQYF
TGTGCCTGGGAAAGGACAGGAGGAGTGATGGATACGCAGTATTTT
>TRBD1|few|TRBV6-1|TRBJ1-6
CASSATGAESPLHF
TGTGCCAGCAGTGCTACAGGGGCGGAATCACCCCTCCACTTT
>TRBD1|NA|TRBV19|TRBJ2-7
CASSVRQGTEQYF
TGTGCCAGTAGCGTTAGACAGGGGACCGAGCAGTACTTC
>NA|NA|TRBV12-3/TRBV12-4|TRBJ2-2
CASRWADRTGELFF
TGTGCCAGCAGATGGGCGGACCGAACCGGGGAGCTGTTTTTT
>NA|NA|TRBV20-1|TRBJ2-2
CSARRDWGNTGELFF
TGCAGTGCTAGGCGGGACTGGGGGAACACCGGGGAGCTGTTTTTT
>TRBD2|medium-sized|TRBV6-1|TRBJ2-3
CASQRESPTDTQYF
TGTGCCAGCCAGCGGGAGTCCCCCACAGATACGCAGTATTTT
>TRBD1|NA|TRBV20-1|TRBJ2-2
CSAGTGTADTGELFF
TGCAGTGCGGGAACCGGGACAGCAGACACCGGGGAGCTGTTTTTT